Listed here is a single T cell receptor (beta chain). Antigen specificity is unknown. TCRdb reprocessed the 5' RACE reads and reports one entry per CDR3 protein, with no DNA. The data show 200,000 to 250,000 distinct CDR3 sequences, and the top ten clones hold 1.5% to 2%. The data stem from a study of monozygotic twins with inflammatory bowel disease. Findings and limits, study-wide: On the inverse Simpson index, IBD patients scored lower for TCRbeta diversity than healthy co-twins. What may have added variability to patient repertoires is that immunosuppressive treatments differed. Support was lacking for any single strong IBD-associated signal or clonotype.

Germline V CDR1 and CDR2: MDHEN, SYDVKM. The CDR3 contains 13 residues. The chain couples TRBV28 to TRBJ2-7; the TRBD1 assignment by TCRdb is unverifiable without DNA. Sequenced: blood. The source is a human donor with ulcerative colitis or Crohn's disease, or a healthy co-twin of an affected twin (not recorded which). The CDR3 spells CASTWGESYEQYF.